The 10 T cell receptor beta chains reported below all come from one sample, sequenced in a study of identical twins. TCRdb used MiXCR to reprocess the 5' RACE reads, holding one entry per CDR3 protein. The table records 650,000 to 800,000 distinct CDR3 sequences, over 8.5% of them present only once. The sample was also reused in another study, on yellow fever vaccine responses in identical twins.

Sequenced: PBMCs. All receptors come from a woman younger than 30 in good health.

The rearrangement joins TRBV11-1 to TRBJ2-7; 11 bases line up with TRBD2. This CDR3 region has 18 residues. V was pared by 4 bases and J by 0 bases, with 11 bases of the junction left unmatched. The germline V gene encodes CDR1 SGHAT and CDR2 FQDESV (reference sequence). CDR3 residues: CASSSLRGLAARSYEQYF. The CDR3 DNA sequence: TGTGCCAGCAGCTCCCTCCGGGGACTAGCGGCACGCTCCTACGAGCAGTACTTC.

In its sample, this clonotype was seen many times. The chain employs TRBV5-1 and TRBJ2-7; D is undetermined. Germline V gene sequence: CDR1 SGHRS, CDR2 YFSETQ. The CDR3 is 14 residues long. Trimming left V 3 bases short and J 7 bases short, with 17 bases between. DNA of the CDR3: TGCGCCAGCAGCTACACCCAGATCCCCGGGGAGCAGTACTTC. Translating it yields CASSYTQIPGEQYF.

This clonotype was seen many times. V gene TRBV12-3 or TRBV12-4 combines with J gene TRBJ2-1; a possible D gene is TRBD2 (6 bases). CDR3 length equals 15 residues. V lost 4 bases and J lost 5, with 15 bases in between. In DNA, the CDR3 is TGTGCCAGCAGTTCTCAACGGGAGCTAAACAATGAGCAGTTCTTC. The encoded protein is CASSSQRELNNEQFF.

This sequence joins TRBV12-3 or TRBV12-4 and TRBJ2-1; 12 bases line up with TRBD2. This CDR3 has 17 residues. After removal of 5 bases from V and 4 bases from J, the junction contained 9 bases not matched to a gene. The CDR3 DNA reads TGTGCCAGCAGTCTAACTAGCGGGGGGATCGGGTACAATGAGCAGTTCTTC. Translation gives CASSLTSGGIGYNEQFF.

In its sample, this clonotype was seen a few times. For the CDR3, the DNA is TGTGCCAGCAGCTTATACGCTAGCGATTACGAGCAGTACTTC. Its protein is CASSLYASDYEQYF. The chain is built from TRBV7-9 and TRBJ2-7, with D possibly TRBD2 on 6 matching bases. Germline CDR1 SEHNR, CDR2 FQNEAQ (reference sequence). There are 14 residues in the CDR3. Trimming stripped 2 bases from V and 4 bases from J, with 12 bases between.

This clonotype occurred many times. The genes are TRBV10-3 and TRBJ2-7, with 8 bases identical to TRBD1. The CDR3 loop spans 15 amino acids. The J segment lost 6 bases and the V segment lost 2 bases, leaving 9 bases of the junction unmatched. Per the germline V gene, CDR1 is ENHRY and CDR2 is SYGVKD. CDR3 region: CAISERQGAEVEQYF. Here the CDR3 DNA reads TGTGCCATCAGTGAGAGGCAGGGGGCCGAGGTCGAGCAGTACTTC.

This clonotype was observed a few times. The chain links TRBV24-1 to TRBJ2-5, with 8 positions matching TRBD1. This CDR3 has 13 residues. The V and J ends lost 7 bases and 6 bases, in that order; junction bases with no gene match: 6. From germline, CDR1 is KGHDR and CDR2 SFDVKD. This chain's CDR3 is CATRATGGKTQYF. DNA for the CDR3: TGTGCCACCAGGGCTACAGGGGGGAAGACCCAGTACTTC.

The chain joins TRBV5-8 to TRBJ2-1; TRBD1 matches 7 bases. Trimming at V came to 4 bases and at J to 0 bases, leaving 7 bases not matched to a gene. CDR3 length equals 16 residues. The germline V gene encodes CDR1 SGHTS and CDR2 YDEGEE. CDR3 sequence reads: CASSDGTARSYNEQFF. In DNA, the CDR3 is TGTGCCAGCAGCGACGGGACAGCCCGCTCCTACAATGAGCAGTTCTTC.

The rearrangement links TRBV19 to TRBJ2-1; D might be TRBD2 (6 bases). The CDR3 loop spans 16 amino acids. Trimming pared 2 bases from V and 0 bases from J, leaving 11 bases between. The germline V gene has CDR1 LNHDA and CDR2 SQIVND (reference sequence). The DNA of the CDR3 is TGTGCCAGTAGTATAATGCGGGGCCACTCCTACAATGAGCAGTTCTTC. Its translation: CASSIMRGHSYNEQFF.

This clonotype occurred a few times. This chain links TRBV11-2 with TRBJ2-1, with D tentatively TRBD1 (8 bases). This CDR3 is built from 18 residues. Germline V CDR1 and CDR2: SGHAT, FQNNGV. Trimming removed 5 bases at V and 8 bases at J, with 28 bases between. CDR3 region: CASSLDRDFPREMDEQFF. DNA for the CDR3: TGTGCCAGCAGCCTGGACAGGGATTTCCCGCGGGAGATGGATGAGCAGTTCTTC.